This passage covers 15 T cell receptor beta chains from one sample sequenced in a study of identifying expanded T cells in peripheral blood. Data came from immunoSEQ multiplex PCR; TCRdb stores just in-frame clones and leaves some out. Of about 80,000 clones in the sample, 84% were seen once. The sample taken for sequencing was blood. The receptors originated from a person aged 18 to 75 in good health.

The gene calls are TRBV5-1 and TRBJ2-1; a possible D gene is TRBD2 (6 bases). The CDR3 is 15 amino acids. Between the trimmed V and J ends, which lost 1 base and 2 bases, there was a span of 10 bases. The germline V gene encodes CDR1 SGHRS and CDR2 YFSETQ. The CDR3 spells CASSLPSAAYNEQFF. CDR3 sequence (DNA): TGCGCCAGCAGCTTGCCTAGCGCAGCCTACAATGAGCAGTTCTTC.

The chain recombines TRBV7-8 with TRBJ2-7; 7 positions match TRBD1. CDR3 length: 14 residues. V dropped 3 bases and J dropped 3; count of bases not matched to a gene: 5. Germline V lookup: CDR1 SGHVS, CDR2 FQNEAQ. The DNA for the CDR3 is TGTGCCAGCAGCTTGCCGGGACAGAGCTACGAGCAGTACTTC. Translated: CASSLPGQSYEQYF.

The rearrangement links TRBV28 to TRBJ1-3, with 11 bases aligning to TRBD1. Germline V gives CDR1 MDHEN, CDR2 SYDVKM. The length of the CDR3 is 16 residues. V lost 7 bases and J lost 8; bases outside the gene matches: 13. The CDR3 loop is CASMGPGQGVIDTIYF. CDR3 in DNA: TGTGCCAGCATGGGTCCGGGACAGGGGGTTATAGACACCATATATTTT.

There are a few counts of this clone. The V and J genes are TRBV5-1 and TRBJ1-5; D might be TRBD1 (6 bases). The V gene lost 0 bases and the J gene lost 5 bases, with 9 bases spanning the gap. CDR3 length equals 14 residues. Germline CDR1 and CDR2: SGHRS and YFSETQ. DNA for the CDR3: TGCGCCAGCAGCTTGGGGGGGCAGGATCAGCCCCAGCATTTT. Its translation: CASSLGGQDQPQHF.

The table lists this clone with a count of one. The chain combines TRBV18 with TRBJ1-3; 9 nucleotides match TRBD1. The CDR3 is made up of 15 amino acids. In germline, CDR1 is KGHSH, CDR2 LQKENI. J lost 2 bases, V lost 5 bases, and 4 bases had no gene match. CDR3 region: CASSTGTGTGNTIYF. The DNA of the CDR3 is TGTGCCAGCTCAACCGGGACAGGGACTGGAAACACCATATATTTT.

This sequence joins TRBV10-3 and TRBJ1-5, with D unclear. Germline CDR1 reads ENHRY; CDR2 reads SYGVKD. The CDR3 has 13 amino acids. Between the trimmed V and J ends, which lost 5 bases and 4 bases, there was a span of 9 bases. The DNA for the CDR3 is TGTGCCATCAGTCAAACAGAAAATCAGCCCCAGCATTTT. This encodes CAISQTENQPQHF.

V is TRBV18 and J is TRBJ2-4; D ambiguous. From germline, CDR1 is KGHSH and CDR2 LQKENI. This CDR3 is 11 amino acids long. Between the trimmed V and J ends, which lost 5 bases and 10 bases, there was a span of 9 bases. The DNA of the CDR3 is TGTGCCAGCTCAATCAGGCGGATTCAGTACTTC. As protein: CASSIRRIQYF.

The rearrangement joins TRBV7-3 to TRBJ1-5; unclear D gene. Trimming left V 6 bases short and J 1 base short, with 16 bases between. Germline V gene lookup returns CDR1 SGHTA and CDR2 FQGTGA. The CDR3 covers 16 residues. CDR3 protein: CASRCHIRFSNQPQHF. The CDR3 bases are TGTGCCAGCAGGTGTCACATCAGGTTCAGCAATCAGCCCCAGCATTTT.

The chain employs TRBV28 and TRBJ2-7; 12 bases align to TRBD1. The germline V gene has CDR1 MDHEN and CDR2 SYDVKM. V lost 5 bases and J lost 6; bases outside the gene matches: 8. The CDR3 length is 15 residues. The CDR3 region is CASSVPGQGAVEQYF. Written as DNA, the CDR3 is TGTGCCAGCAGTGTTCCGGGACAGGGGGCTGTCGAGCAGTACTTC.

The V gene is TRBV4-3, the J gene TRBJ2-1; TRBD2 is a possible D gene (5 bases). This CDR3 spans 16 amino acids. From germline, CDR1 is LGHNA and CDR2 YSLEER. Trimming left V 1 base short and J 5 bases short, with 15 bases between. The CDR3 is CASSQGAGLANNEQFF. Here the CDR3 DNA reads TGCGCCAGCAGCCAAGGTGCGGGCCTAGCCAACAATGAGCAGTTCTTC.

The genes are TRBV2 and TRBJ2-7, with D tentatively TRBD1 or TRBD2 (5 bases each). The V gene lost 5 bases and the J gene lost 8 bases, with 31 bases spanning the gap. Germline V lookup: CDR1 SNHLY, CDR2 FYNNEI. This CDR3 is built from 18 residues. For the CDR3, the DNA is TGTGCCAGCAGTAGCAATTCTTTATCCGGGACCCCTAGTGAGCAGCAGTACTTC. Translated: CASSSNSLSGTPSEQQYF.

J is TRBJ2-7 and V is TRBV5-1, with D possibly matching TRBD1 (5 bases). The germline V and J ends were trimmed by 4 bases and 0 bases, with 14 bases remaining between them. This CDR3 region has 15 residues. Germline lookup yields CDR1 SGHRS and CDR2 YFSETQ. DNA for the CDR3: TGCGCCAGCAGCCGAACGACAGCCGCCTCCTACGAGCAGTACTTC. It is translated as CASSRTTAASYEQYF.

This rearrangement joins TRBV4-3 to TRBJ1-1, with D possibly TRBD1 on 5 matching bases. The germline CDR1 and CDR2 sequences are LGHNA and YSLEER. The CDR3 loop spans 14 amino acids. V lost 4 bases and J lost 5, with 14 bases in between. In DNA, the CDR3 is TGCGCCAGCAGCCCGAAGGTCGGGGGGACTGAAGCTTTCTTT. Encoded protein: CASSPKVGGTEAFF.

The chain employs TRBV18 and TRBJ2-1; D remains ambiguous. Germline-derived CDR1 and CDR2 are KGHSH and LQKENI. With 4 bases removed from V and 7 bases from J, the gap between germline ends came to 17 bases. The CDR3 length is 15 residues. CDR3 coding DNA: TGTGCCAGCTCACGAACGGAACTCCAGGCGAATGAGCAGTTCTTC. Amino acids: CASSRTELQANEQFF. The complete variable domain, with remaining parts taken from reference TRBV18 and TRBJ2-1, reads NAGVMQNPRHLVRRRGQEARLRCSPMKGHSHVYWYRQLPEEGLKFMVYLQKENIIDESGMPKERFSAEFPKEGPSILRIQQVVRGDSAAYFCASSRTELQANEQFFGPGTRLTVL.

The chain links TRBV2 to TRBJ2-5, with D maybe TRBD2 (5 bases). The germline gives CDR1 SNHLY, CDR2 FYNNEI. The CDR3 totals 15 residues. Trimming stripped 2 bases from V and 3 bases from J, with 13 bases between. The CDR3 DNA sequence: TGTGCCAGCAGTGAACGGCCCGAAGCGGAAGAGACCCAGTACTTC. The encoded protein is CASSERPEAEETQYF.